This TCR beta chain was sequenced during a study of blood T cell repertoires in COVID-19. After removal of 0 bases from V and 6 bases from J, the junction contained 7 bases not matched to a gene. This CDR3 has 16 residues. Germline CDR1 PRHDT, CDR2 FYEKMQ (reference sequence). Libraries were prepared by immunoSEQ multiplex PCR; TCRdb keeps only in-frame clonotypes and omits some of them. The data show roughly 250,000 clones, with just under 90% seen just once and 3.5% to 4.5% held by the top ten. The TCR originated in a woman in her thirties or forties with acute or convalescent COVID-19. The chain employs TRBV13 and TRBJ2-7, with 11 positions matching TRBD1. The sample taken for sequencing was peripheral blood. The CDR3 bases are TGTGCCAGCAGCTTAGGAAGGACAGGGGGCAAGGGCGAGCAGTACGTC. This sequence encodes CASSLGRTGGKGEQYV.